The 10 T cell receptor beta chains below all came from one sample that was sequenced in a study of vaccination and CD4 T cells after COVID-19. The Oncomine TCR Beta short-read assay was applied to DNA of cultured CD4+ T cells. In TCRdb, the PCR reads were re-called with MiXCR into one record per CDR3 protein. Of 5,000 or so distinct CDR3 sequences detected, about 40% appear once; the ten largest clones hold roughly 45%. For these receptors, no antigen is known. Treatment indicated: roughly nine-day PBMC culture with coronavirus spike peptide pools or control peptides (ViraFEST assay). The specimen was CD4+ T cells from blood, cultured in vitro, collected after SARS-CoV-2 vaccination. These receptors were obtained from a human donor who had recovered from COVID-19.

This clonotype appeared a few times. This chain uses TRBV24-1 with TRBJ2-1; D is ambiguous. Deletions cut 5 bases from V and 3 bases from J, with 4 bases between. Per germline, CDR1 KGHDR and CDR2 SFDVKD. The CDR3 sequence is 12 residues long. The CDR3 loop reads CATSGLYNEQFF. In nucleotides, the CDR3 is TGTGCCACCAGTGGCCTCTACAATGAGCAGTTCTTC.

This sequence joins TRBV20-1 and TRBJ2-7; D possibly corresponds to TRBD1 (5 bases). CDR1 and CDR2 from the germline V gene are DFQATT and SNEGSKA (reference sequence). The V end was cut by 7 bases, the J end by 2 bases, with 15 bases between. The CDR3 is 13 residues long. CDR3: CSDRKPGTYEQYF. The CDR3 DNA sequence: TGCAGTGACCGGAAGCCAGGGACCTACGAGCAGTACTTC.

This clonotype has more than one count but fewer than ten. The gene calls are TRBV2 and TRBJ2-7, with a weak D call TRBD2 (6 bases). CDR3 size: 14 residues. The germline V gene has CDR1 SNHLY and CDR2 FYNNEI. V was clipped by 1 base and J by 3 bases, with 10 bases between them. The CDR3 region is CASSEDGGVYEQYF. Here the CDR3 DNA reads TGTGCCAGCAGTGAAGACGGCGGGGTCTACGAGCAGTACTTC.

This clonotype was counted a few times. The J gene is TRBJ1-2, the V gene TRBV7-2; D is unresolved. V dropped 2 bases and J dropped 2 bases, with 6 bases sitting between them. The CDR3 loop spans 13 amino acids. Looked up from germline, CDR1 is SGHTA and CDR2 is FQGNSA. The CDR3 bases are TGTGCCAGCAGCTTACAGAAAAACTATGGCTACACCTTC. It specifies CASSLQKNYGYTF.

This sequence joins TRBV19 and TRBJ1-1, with TRBD1 as a possible D gene (5 bases). The CDR3 consists of 16 residues. CDR1 is LNHDA, CDR2 SQIVND, per germline (reference sequence). V lost 4 bases and J 0 bases, leaving 15 bases between the germline ends. CDR3 sequence reads: CASSRGDGPMNTEAFF. Here the CDR3 DNA reads TGTGCCAGTAGTAGGGGGGACGGCCCCATGAACACTGAAGCTTTCTTT.

The genes are TRBV20-1 and TRBJ2-3, with D possibly being TRBD1 (6 bases). The germline V gene encodes CDR1 DFQATT and CDR2 SNEGSKA (reference sequence). Trimming cost V 6 bases and J 3 bases, with 16 bases left between them. This CDR3 has 14 amino acids. This CDR3 reads CSAASGEGTDTQYF. As DNA, the CDR3 is TGCAGTGCCGCGTCAGGGGAAGGGACAGATACGCAGTATTTT.

This clonotype was seen only a few times. J is TRBJ2-2 and V is TRBV10-3; D gene ambiguous. This CDR3 has 17 amino acids. From germline, CDR1 is ENHRY and CDR2 SYGVKD. With 0 bases removed from V and 7 bases from J, the gap between germline ends came to 18 bases. In DNA form, the CDR3 reads TGTGCCATCAGTGAGTCTATGGGGAAAGATTCTGGCGGGGAGCTGTTTTTT. It specifies CAISESMGKDSGGELFF.

A few counts support this clonotype. The chain uses TRBV6-2 or TRBV6-3 and TRBJ1-5, with TRBD1 identical over 7 bases. The V gene's germline CDR1 is MNHEY and CDR2 SVGEGT. Germline trimming cut 2 bases from V and 0 bases from J; bases unmatched to any gene: 13. The CDR3 has 19 residues. The CDR3 DNA reads TGTGCCAGCAGTTACCCCGCGGGACAGAAGGGCAATAGCAATCAGCCCCAGCATTTT. Translated: CASSYPAGQKGNSNQPQHF.

The chain's CDR3 is CASSLGRGEKLFF. The CDR3 region has the DNA TGTGCCAGCAGCTTAGGAAGAGGGGAAAAACTGTTTTTT. The chain joins TRBV11-2 to TRBJ1-4; unclear D gene. Deletions cut 1 base from V and 8 bases from J, with 8 bases between. This CDR3 is built from 13 residues. Looked up from germline, CDR1 is SGHAT and CDR2 is FQNNGV.

V is TRBV20-1 and J is TRBJ2-7; TRBD1 agrees at 7 bases. The V gene end was trimmed by 0 bases and the J gene end by 3 bases; junction bases not matched to a gene: 5. Germline CDR1 DFQATT, CDR2 SNEGSKA (reference sequence). The CDR3 is 14 residues long. CDR3 loop: CSAREPGQNYEQYF. The CDR3 DNA is TGCAGTGCTAGAGAACCGGGACAGAACTACGAGCAGTACTTC.